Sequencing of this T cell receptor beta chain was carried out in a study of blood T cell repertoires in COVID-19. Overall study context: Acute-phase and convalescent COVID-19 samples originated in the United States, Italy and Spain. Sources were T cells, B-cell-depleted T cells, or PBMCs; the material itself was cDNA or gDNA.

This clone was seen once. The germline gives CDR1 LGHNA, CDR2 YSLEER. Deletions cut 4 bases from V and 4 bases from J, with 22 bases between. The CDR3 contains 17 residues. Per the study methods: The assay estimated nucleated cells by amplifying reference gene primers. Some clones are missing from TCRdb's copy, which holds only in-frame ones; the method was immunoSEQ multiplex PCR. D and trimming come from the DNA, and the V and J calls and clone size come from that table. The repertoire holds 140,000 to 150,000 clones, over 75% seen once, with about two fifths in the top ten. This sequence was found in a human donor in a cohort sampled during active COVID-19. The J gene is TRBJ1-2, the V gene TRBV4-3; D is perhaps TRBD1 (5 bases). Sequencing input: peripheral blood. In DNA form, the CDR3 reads TGCGCCAGCAGCCCAACCGAAGGGCTCAGGGAGGGCTATGGCTACACCTTC. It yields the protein CASSPTEGLREGYGYTF.